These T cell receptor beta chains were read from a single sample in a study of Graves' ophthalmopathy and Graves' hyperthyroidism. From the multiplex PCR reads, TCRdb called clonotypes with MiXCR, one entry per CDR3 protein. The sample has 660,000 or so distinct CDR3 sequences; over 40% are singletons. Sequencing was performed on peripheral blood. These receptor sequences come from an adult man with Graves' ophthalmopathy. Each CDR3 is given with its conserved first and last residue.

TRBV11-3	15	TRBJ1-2	CASRRPGQGDYGYTF
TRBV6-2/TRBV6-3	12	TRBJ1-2	CASTSGSYGYTF
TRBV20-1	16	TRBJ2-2	CSAPGGTSGNTGELFF
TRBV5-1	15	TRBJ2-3	CASRSAGEESDTQYF
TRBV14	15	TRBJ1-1	CASSQAGVEDTEAFF
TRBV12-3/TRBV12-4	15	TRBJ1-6	CASSLRPIYNSPLHF
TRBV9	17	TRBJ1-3	CASSQPGQGETGNTIYF
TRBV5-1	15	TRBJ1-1	CASSLDPGRTVEAFF
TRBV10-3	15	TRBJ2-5	CASSLSPGGGETQYF
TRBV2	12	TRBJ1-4	CASREENEKLFF
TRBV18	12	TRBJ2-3	CASSRYTDTQYF
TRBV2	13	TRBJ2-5	CASTQGVQETQYF
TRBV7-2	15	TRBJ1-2	CASSLPQGRTYGYIF
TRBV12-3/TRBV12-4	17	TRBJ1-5	CASSTLQGGYSNQPQHF
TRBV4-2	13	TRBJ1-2	CASSQENHYGYTF
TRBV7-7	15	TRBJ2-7	CASSSGFSDTGEQYF
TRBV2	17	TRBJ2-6	CASGAGQGVAGANVLTF
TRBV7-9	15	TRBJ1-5	CASSSRQARREPQHF
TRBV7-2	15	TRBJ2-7	CASSLGLVSSYEQYF
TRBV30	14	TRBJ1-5	CAWSAGVGNQPQHF
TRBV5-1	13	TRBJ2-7	CASSLERASEQYF
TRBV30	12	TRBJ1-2	CAWTGASYGYTF
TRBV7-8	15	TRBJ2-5	CASSPRDRGRETQYF
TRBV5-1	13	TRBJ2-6	CASSLERANVLTF
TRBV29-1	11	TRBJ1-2	CSVDSKDGYTF
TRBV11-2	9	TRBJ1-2	CASSWAYTF
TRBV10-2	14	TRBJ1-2	CASRAPKANYGYTF
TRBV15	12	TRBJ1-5	CATSRDLQPQHF
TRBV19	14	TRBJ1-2	CASRNRVDPYGYTF
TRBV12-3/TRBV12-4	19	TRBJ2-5	CASTLPSGTSGGIQETQYF
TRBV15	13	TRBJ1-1	CATSRDIPREAFF
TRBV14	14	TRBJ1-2	CASSQGGTEYGYTF
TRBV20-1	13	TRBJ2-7	CSARVGRLHEQYF
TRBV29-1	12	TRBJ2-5	CSAHRGGETQYF
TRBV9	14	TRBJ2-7	CASSVGLGTYEQYF